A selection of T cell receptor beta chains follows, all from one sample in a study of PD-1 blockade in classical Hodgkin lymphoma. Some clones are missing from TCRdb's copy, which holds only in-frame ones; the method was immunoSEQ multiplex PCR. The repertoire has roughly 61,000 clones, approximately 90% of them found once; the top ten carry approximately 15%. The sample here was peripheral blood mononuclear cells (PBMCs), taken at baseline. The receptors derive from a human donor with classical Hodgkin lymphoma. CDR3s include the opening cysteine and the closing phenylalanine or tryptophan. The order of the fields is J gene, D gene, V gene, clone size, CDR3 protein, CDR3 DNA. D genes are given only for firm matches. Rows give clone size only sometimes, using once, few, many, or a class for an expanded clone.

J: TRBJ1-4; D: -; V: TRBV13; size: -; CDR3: CASSLGLGDASGKLFF; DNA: TGTGCCAGCAGCTTAGGCCTCGGCGACGCGTCAGGAAAACTGTTTTTT
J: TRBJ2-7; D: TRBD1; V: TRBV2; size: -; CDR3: CASSEKSLVGTAYEQYF; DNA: TGTGCCAGCAGTGAAAAAAGCCTGGTGGGGACAGCTTACGAGCAGTACTTC
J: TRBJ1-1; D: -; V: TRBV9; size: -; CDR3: CASSVEQLNTEAFF; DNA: TGTGCCAGCAGCGTAGAACAACTGAACACTGAAGCTTTCTTT
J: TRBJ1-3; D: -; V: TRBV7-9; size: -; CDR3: CASSADSSGNTIYF; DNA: TGTGCCAGCAGTGCGGACAGCTCTGGAAACACCATATATTTT
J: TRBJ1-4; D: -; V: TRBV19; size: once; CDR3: CASSSRGVEKLFF; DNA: TGTGCCAGTAGTTCACGGGGGGTCGAAAAACTGTTTTTT
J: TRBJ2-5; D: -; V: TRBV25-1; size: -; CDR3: CASIGSGQETQYF; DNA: TGTGCCAGCATTGGTAGCGGCCAAGAGACCCAGTACTTC
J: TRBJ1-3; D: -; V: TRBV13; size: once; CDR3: CASSLRSSGNTIYF; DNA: TGTGCCAGCAGCTTGAGGAGCTCTGGAAACACCATATATTTT
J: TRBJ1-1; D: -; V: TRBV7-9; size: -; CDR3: CASSQSVNTEAFF; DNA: TGTGCCAGCAGCCAATCGGTGAACACTGAAGCTTTCTTT
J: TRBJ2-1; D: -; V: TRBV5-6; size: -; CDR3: CASSPLAGPHEQFF; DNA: TGTGCCAGCAGCCCCCTGGCGGGGCCCCATGAGCAGTTCTTC
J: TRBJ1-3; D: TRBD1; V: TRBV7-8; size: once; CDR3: CASSLPRGLGNTIYF; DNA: TGTGCCAGCAGCTTACCCAGGGGGCTTGGAAACACCATATATTTT
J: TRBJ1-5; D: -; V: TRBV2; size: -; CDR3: CASSFYSNQPQHF; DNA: TGTGCCAGCAGTTTCTATAGCAATCAGCCCCAGCATTTT
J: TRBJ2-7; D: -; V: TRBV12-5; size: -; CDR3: CASGFGLNTPYEQYF; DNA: TGTGCTAGTGGTTTCGGTCTTAACACCCCCTACGAGCAGTACTTC
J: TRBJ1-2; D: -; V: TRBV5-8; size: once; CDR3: CASSPQADSFYGYTF; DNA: TGTGCCAGCAGCCCACAGGCGGACAGCTTCTATGGCTACACCTTC
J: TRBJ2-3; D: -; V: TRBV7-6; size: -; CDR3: CASSLGVPQVADTQYF; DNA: TGTGCCAGCAGCTTAGGGGTACCCCAGGTTGCGGATACGCAGTATTTT
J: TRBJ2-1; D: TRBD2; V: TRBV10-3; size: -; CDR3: CAIGLDGRDEQFF; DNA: TGTGCCATCGGACTAGACGGGAGGGATGAGCAGTTCTTC
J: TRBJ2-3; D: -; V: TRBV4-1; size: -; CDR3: CASSQDKLRGAGPDTQYF; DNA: TGCGCCAGCAGCCAAGATAAGTTAAGGGGGGCCGGGCCAGATACGCAGTATTTT
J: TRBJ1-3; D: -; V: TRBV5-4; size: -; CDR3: CASSSRGGGGATSGNTIYF; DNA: TGTGCCAGCAGCTCCCGTGGTGGGGGAGGGGCAACGTCTGGAAACACCATATATTTT
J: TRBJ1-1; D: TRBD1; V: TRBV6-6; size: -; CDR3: CASSTTGGGNTEAFF; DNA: TGTGCCAGCAGTACCACAGGGGGGGGGAACACTGAAGCTTTCTTT